Each of the 10 T cell receptor beta chains below was sequenced from the same sample in a study of beta chain features in type 1 diabetes. Reverse transcribing all isolated RNA meant expressed TCRB transcripts were sequenced. Sequencing used immunoSEQ multiplex PCR; TCRdb keeps in-frame clones, though not all of them. The sample yields 300,000 to 350,000 clones, less than 9.5% seen once. Source material: central memory CD4+ T cells from blood. The receptors derive from a woman younger than 35 in good health.

This clone was seen a few times. The chain uses TRBV7-9 and TRBJ1-2, with a weak D call TRBD1 (5 bases). CDR1 is SEHNR and CDR2 is FQNEAQ in the germline V gene (reference sequence). This CDR3 region has 14 residues. V was pared by 1 base and J by 3 bases, with 9 bases between. This CDR3 reads CASSLEVGHYGYTF. The CDR3, as DNA: TGTGCCAGCAGCTTAGAGGTGGGGCACTATGGCTACACCTTC.

This clone is medium-sized. The rearrangement joins TRBV10-3 to TRBJ2-1; 11 positions match TRBD2. Germline CDR1 and CDR2: ENHRY and SYGVKD. The junction had 3 bases not matched to a gene; V was cut back by 3 bases and J by 5 bases. This CDR3 contains 15 residues. In DNA, the CDR3 is TGTGCCATCAGTGAAGGGACTAGCGGACACAATGAGCAGTTCTTC. As protein: CAISEGTSGHNEQFF.

This chain joins TRBV11-1 and TRBJ2-4, with D perhaps matching TRBD1 (6 bases). The length of the CDR3 is 18 residues. Per the germline V gene, CDR1 is SGHAT and CDR2 is FQDESV (reference sequence). Between the trimmed V and J ends, which lost 1 base and 1 base, there was a span of 17 bases. The CDR3 DNA is TGTGCCAGCAGCTTAGGCCCTTTGGGGGCTAGGGCCAAAAACATTCAGTACTTC. It specifies CASSLGPLGARAKNIQYF. Combining the CDR3 with reference TRBV11-1 and TRBJ2-4 gives the whole variable domain EAEVAQSPRYKITEKSQAVAFWCDPISGHATLYWYRQILGQGPELLVQFQDESVVDDSQLPKDRFSAERLKGVDSTLKIQPAELGDSAMYLCASSLGPLGARAKNIQYFGAGTRLSVL.

The chain employs TRBV19 and TRBJ1-1; D uncertain. Germline V gene data show CDR1 as LNHDA and CDR2 as SQIVND (reference sequence). This CDR3 contains 14 residues. Trimming removed 3 bases from V and 2 bases from J, with 10 bases in between. The CDR3, as DNA: TGTGCCAGTAGTATCGGACGGGTAAACACTGAAGCTTTCTTT. Translating gives CASSIGRVNTEAFF.

This chain uses TRBV5-1 with TRBJ1-1; TRBD1 matches at 9 bases. V was clipped by 2 bases and J by 4 bases; unmatched bases: 9. The CDR3 spans 16 residues. The germline gives CDR1 SGHRS, CDR2 YFSETQ. The CDR3 loop is CASSFRGQGMSTEAFF. As DNA, the CDR3 is TGCGCCAGCAGCTTTCGGGGACAGGGTATGAGCACTGAAGCTTTCTTT.

This clone came up a few times. The genes are TRBV4-2 and TRBJ1-4; D possibly corresponds to TRBD1 (5 bases). This CDR3 is 19 amino acids long. Germline V gene sequence: CDR1 LGHNA, CDR2 YNFKEQ. V was clipped by 0 bases and J by 5 bases, with 22 bases between them. The CDR3 region has the DNA TGTGCCAGCAGCCAAGATCGATCTCGGTTAGGGACCGGGAATGAAAAACTGTTTTTT. Its protein product is CASSQDRSRLGTGNEKLFF.

Note on this clone: At one of its ends the junction is not consistent with the germline gene, which may arise from a read error. The J gene is TRBJ1-2, the V gene TRBV6-6; D remains ambiguous. The CDR3 runs 12 residues. In germline, CDR1 is MNHNY, CDR2 SVGAGI (reference sequence). This chain's CDR3 is CASSYSTPDFYF. CDR3 bases: TGTGCCAGCAGTTACTCGACGCCAGACTTCTACTTC.

The chain couples TRBV15 to TRBJ2-7; D could derive from TRBD1 or TRBD2 (5 bases each). In germline, CDR1 is LNHNV, CDR2 YYDKDF (reference sequence). V lost 1 base, J lost 6 bases, and 16 bases lay in between. CDR3 length: 15 amino acids. CDR3 in DNA: TGTGCCACCAGCAGAGGTGGGGGAGAGTTTCGCGAGCAGTACTTC. Translation gives CATSRGGGEFREQYF.

The rearrangement links TRBV4-1 to TRBJ2-1; D may be TRBD1 (5 bases). The CDR3 is made up of 15 amino acids. CDR1 and CDR2 from the germline V gene are MGHRA and YSYEKL. V was clipped by 1 base and J by 6 bases, with 13 bases between them. The CDR3 spells CASSQARSQGNEQFF. The CDR3 coding sequence is TGCGCCAGCAGCCAAGCAAGGAGTCAGGGCAATGAGCAGTTCTTC.

This clone was picked up a small number of times. This chain connects TRBV19 to TRBJ1-2, with 7 bases that match TRBD1. Germline V gene lookup returns CDR1 LNHDA and CDR2 SQIVND (reference sequence). Trimming removed 4 bases from V and 6 bases from J; junction bases left unmatched: 11. This CDR3 comprises 15 residues. In DNA form, the CDR3 reads TGTGCCAGTAGTACCCAAGGGGGCGCGGCGAATGGCTACACCTTC. Its protein product is CASSTQGGAANGYTF.